This T cell receptor beta chain comes out of a study of blood T cell repertoires in COVID-19. Across the whole study: T cells, B-cell-depleted T cells, or PBMCs provided the cDNA or gDNA that served as material.

In the study's own analysis: Researchers report that nucleated cell counts were estimated from reference gene primer amplification. The data were produced by immunoSEQ multiplex PCR, yet TCRdb's version contains in-frame clones alone and is incomplete. That table gives V, J and clone size, and the DNA gave D and trimming. The sample holds 240,000 or so clones; more than 85% are singletons and the top ten take 6% to 9%. The source of this sequence is a woman between 65 and 79 years old with active or convalescent COVID-19. Sequenced: peripheral blood.

Here the CDR3 DNA reads TGTGCCAGCCTAAGACCGGGACAGGGTGCCGGTGATACGCAGTATTTT. Translated: CASLRPGQGAGDTQYF. This chain links TRBV10-3 with TRBJ2-3; 9 nucleotides agree with TRBD1. The junction had 17 bases not matched to a gene; V was cut back by 10 bases and J by 6 bases. Per the germline V gene, CDR1 is ENHRY and CDR2 is SYGVKD. The CDR3 runs 16 residues.